A single sample is the source of the 15 T cell receptor beta chains below, sequenced in a study of T cell repertoires in urothelial bladder cancer. This table comes from immunoSEQ multiplex PCR, and its TCRdb copy is limited to in-frame clones, with some not included. The sample yields roughly 6,600 clones, 65% to 75% seen once. The specimen sequenced was tumor-infiltrating cells from bladder cancer. All receptors come from a human donor with urothelial carcinoma.

Worth noting for this clone: A read error may produce the germline difference seen at one junction end. The chain uses TRBV7-3 and TRBJ2-7; TRBD1 matches 9 bases. Germline V gene lookup returns CDR1 SGHTA and CDR2 FQGTGA. This CDR3 contains 13 residues. The CDR3 sequence: CASSVTGGSEQYF. For the CDR3, the DNA is TGTGCCAGCAGCGTAACAGGGGGCAGCGAGCAGTACTTC.

This clone appeared a few times. The V call is TRBV10-3, the J call TRBJ1-4; no firm D call. CDR3 size: 15 residues. Germline V gives CDR1 ENHRY, CDR2 SYGVKD. Trimming left V 0 bases short and J 8 bases short, with 13 bases between. The CDR3 nucleotides are TGTGCCATCAGTGAGTCGATTCCGGGGTCCGAAAAACTGTTTTTT. Translating it yields CAISESIPGSEKLFF.

V is TRBV7-8 and J is TRBJ2-5, with D possibly being TRBD1 or TRBD2 (5 bases each). Germline V lookup: CDR1 SGHVS, CDR2 FQNEAQ. The germline V and J ends were trimmed by 6 bases and 2 bases, with 28 bases remaining between them. CDR3 length: 19 amino acids. CDR3 amino acids: CASSTFAGFGDGNQETQYF. The CDR3 region has the DNA TGTGCCAGCAGTACTTTCGCGGGTTTTGGGGACGGAAATCAAGAGACCCAGTACTTC.

The rearrangement links TRBV5-6 to TRBJ2-5, with D possibly TRBD2 on 6 matching bases. The CDR3 loop spans 13 amino acids. V was cut by 4 bases and J by 5 bases, with 12 bases left in between. Germline V gene data show CDR1 as SGHDT and CDR2 as YYEEEE. The chain's CDR3 is CASSATGGETQYF. Written as DNA, the CDR3 is TGTGCCAGCAGCGCTACTGGGGGGGAGACCCAGTACTTC.

CDR3 protein: CASRKSGGASYNEQFF. The CDR3 region has the DNA TGTGCCAGCCGGAAGTCCGGGGGGGCTTCCTACAATGAGCAGTTCTTC. J is TRBJ2-1 and V is TRBV6-6; 8 bases align to TRBD2. CDR3 length: 16 amino acids. Germline assignment: CDR1 MNHNY and CDR2 SVGAGI (reference sequence). The junction had 10 bases not matched to a gene; V was cut back by 8 bases and J by 1 base.

This sequence joins TRBV5-5 and TRBJ2-5; 9 bases are shared with TRBD2. The CDR3 covers 16 residues. CDR1 SGHKS and CDR2 YYEKEE come from the germline V gene (reference sequence). The V segment lost 0 bases and the J segment 5 bases; nucleotides outside the gene matches: 8. This chain's CDR3 is CASSLEAAGGRETQYF. CDR3 bases: TGTGCCAGCAGCTTGGAAGCAGCGGGGGGCCGGGAGACCCAGTACTTC.

This chain links TRBV5-1 with TRBJ2-7; D ambiguous. The CDR3 totals 13 residues. Germline V lookup: CDR1 SGHRS, CDR2 YFSETQ. The V and J ends lost 4 bases and 2 bases respectively, with 10 bases between them. The CDR3 region has the DNA TGCGCCAGCAGCCTGCAAGCCCCCTACGAGCAGTACTTC. As protein: CASSLQAPYEQYF.

This chain uses TRBV29-1 with TRBJ2-3, with 9 nucleotides matching TRBD1. CDR1 is SQVTM, CDR2 ANQGSEA, per germline. Trimming at V came to 6 bases and at J to 4 bases, leaving 14 bases not matched to a gene. The CDR3 length is 16 residues. The CDR3 loop is CSVEMGPGQGSDTQYF. In DNA form, the CDR3 reads TGCAGCGTCGAAATGGGACCGGGACAGGGTTCAGATACGCAGTATTTT.

This rearrangement joins TRBV9 to TRBJ1-2; possible D gene TRBD1, 5 bases. CDR1 and CDR2 (germline): SGDLS, YYNGEE. The CDR3 extends over 16 amino acids. Trimming stripped 6 bases from V and 4 bases from J, with 22 bases between. CDR3 sequence reads: CASKGLGEVGAYGYTF. DNA of the CDR3: TGTGCCAGCAAAGGGCTAGGGGAGGTTGGGGCCTATGGCTACACCTTC.

The chain couples TRBV28 to TRBJ2-1; 8 nucleotides agree with TRBD1. The V and J ends lost 5 bases and 0 bases, in that order; junction bases with no gene match: 12. The CDR3 has 18 amino acids. Germline V gene lookup returns CDR1 MDHEN and CDR2 SYDVKM. The CDR3: CASSPGTGASSSYNEQFF. The CDR3 DNA sequence: TGTGCCAGCAGTCCCGGGACAGGCGCCTCTTCCTCCTACAATGAGCAGTTCTTC.

The CDR3 reads CASSSRVTQYF. The CDR3 bases are TGTGCCAGCAGCTCAAGGGTGACCCAGTACTTC. The chain combines TRBV7-2 with TRBJ2-5; D unclear. Trimming stripped 4 bases from V and 7 bases from J, with 7 bases between. CDR3 length: 11 amino acids. Germline assignment: CDR1 SGHTA and CDR2 FQGNSA.

CDR3 DNA: TGTGCCAGCGGCCCAGACAATCCAAACTTAAGGTACTTC. Translation gives CASGPDNPNLRYF. The V and J genes are TRBV6-1 and TRBJ2-7; D uncertain. V was cut by 8 bases and J by 12 bases, with 23 bases left in between. The CDR3 extends over 13 amino acids. Germline-derived CDR1 and CDR2 are MNHNS and SASEGT.

This clone was counted a single time. V is TRBV7-2 and J is TRBJ1-2; 9 bases are a match to TRBD1. The CDR3 consists of 17 residues. The germline V gene encodes CDR1 SGHTA and CDR2 FQGNSA. V shed 2 bases, J shed 8 bases, and the junction held 15 bases outside the gene matches. The CDR3 sequence is CASSLNLLGDRAGGYTF. CDR3 DNA: TGTGCCAGCAGCTTAAATCTCTTAGGGGACAGGGCAGGCGGCTACACCTTC. The full variable domain, completed using reference TRBV7-2 and TRBJ1-2, is GAGVSQSPSNKVTEKGKDVELRCDPISGHTALYWYRQSLGQGLEFLIYFQGNSAPDKSGLPSDRFSAERTGGSVSTLTIQRTQQEDSAVYLCASSLNLLGDRAGGYTFGSGTRLTVV.

This clone was seen a handful of times. In nucleotides, the CDR3 is TGTGCCAGCAGCCCCAGGGGTAGGGGCGATGAGCAGTTCTTC. It encodes CASSPRGRGDEQFF. The rearrangement uses TRBV9 and TRBJ2-1, with D tentatively TRBD1 (6 bases). The germline V and J ends were trimmed by 4 bases and 8 bases, with 16 bases remaining between them. Germline-derived CDR1 and CDR2 are SGDLS and YYNGEE. The CDR3 runs 14 residues. The entire variable domain, with the rest obtained from reference TRBV9 and TRBJ2-1, is as follows: DSGVTQTPKHLITATGQRVTLRCSPRSGDLSVYWYQQSLDQGLQFLIQYYNGEERAKGNILERFSAQQFPDLHSELNLSSLELGDSALYFCASSPRGRGDEQFFGPGTRLTVL.

The chain carries TRBV11-2 and TRBJ2-2; D remains unclear. V was pared by 1 base and J by 1 base, with 4 bases between. Germline V CDR1 and CDR2: SGHAT, FQNNGV. CDR3 size: 14 residues. The CDR3 loop is CASSLVGNTGELFF. The CDR3 nucleotides read TGTGCCAGCAGCTTAGTAGGGAACACCGGGGAGCTGTTTTTT. The whole variable domain, remainder taken from reference TRBV11-2 and TRBJ2-2, is EAGVAQSPRYKIIEKRQSVAFWCNPISGHATLYWYQQILGQGPKLLIQFQNNGVVDDSQLPKDRFSAERLKGVDSTLKIQPAKLEDSAVYLCASSLVGNTGELFFGEGSRLTVL.